The TCR beta chain under discussion was sequenced for a study of T-cell memory formation after mild COVID-19. The study's findings and limits: Those CD4+ clones that contracted were mainly in CM and EM (CD8+ ones in EMRA).

One entry per CDR3 protein results from TCRdb running MiXCR on the 5' RACE reads. Here the sample spans some 250,000 distinct CDR3 sequences, more than 15% being singletons. Points on this clonotype: Its target is unknown.

The V end was cut by 1 base, the J end by 6 bases, with 15 bases between. The germline gives CDR1 MGHRA, CDR2 YSYEKL. The CDR3 loop spans 15 amino acids. Input material: PBMCs or a T cell subset sorted from them (not recorded which). V usage is TRBV4-1 and J usage is TRBJ1-1; tentative D call: TRBD1 (5 bases). This clonotype was sampled from a man in his late teens or twenties who had mild COVID-19 (a few samples of this study predate the infection). Cell type and time point are not known. CDR3 sequence: CASSQGWGEDAEAFF. The DNA for the CDR3 is TGCGCCAGCAGCCAAGGCTGGGGGGAAGATGCTGAAGCTTTCTTT.